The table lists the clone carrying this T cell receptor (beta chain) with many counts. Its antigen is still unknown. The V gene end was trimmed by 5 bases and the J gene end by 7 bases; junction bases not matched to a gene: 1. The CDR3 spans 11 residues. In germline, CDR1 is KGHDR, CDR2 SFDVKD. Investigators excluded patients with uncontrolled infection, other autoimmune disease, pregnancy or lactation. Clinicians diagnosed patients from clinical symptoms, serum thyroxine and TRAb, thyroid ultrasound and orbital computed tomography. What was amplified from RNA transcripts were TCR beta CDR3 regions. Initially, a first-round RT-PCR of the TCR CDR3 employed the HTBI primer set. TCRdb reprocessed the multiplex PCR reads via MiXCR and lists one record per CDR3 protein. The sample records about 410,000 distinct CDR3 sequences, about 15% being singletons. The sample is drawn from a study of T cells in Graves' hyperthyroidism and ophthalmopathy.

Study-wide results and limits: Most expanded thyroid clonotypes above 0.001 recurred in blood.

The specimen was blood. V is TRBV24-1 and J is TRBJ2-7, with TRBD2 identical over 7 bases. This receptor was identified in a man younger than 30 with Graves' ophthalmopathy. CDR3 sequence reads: CATSAGGEQYF. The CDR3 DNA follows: TGTGCCACCAGTGCGGGAGGTGAGCAGTACTTC.